This paragraph covers one TCR beta chain sequence. Sequencing was performed with immunoSEQ multiplex PCR; in TCRdb, only in-frame clones are kept and a portion is missing. The sample contains roughly 72,000 clones, roughly 92% of which appear only once. The V gene's germline CDR1 is MRHNA and CDR2 SNTAGT. The CDR3 contains 14 residues. Trimming shortened V by 2 bases and J by 5 bases, and 12 bases separated the two germline ends. The data are from a study of T cell changes during pregnancy in multiple sclerosis. The sequence was collected from a female donor with multiple sclerosis, enrolled in a pregnancy study. The chain employs TRBV6-4 and TRBJ1-1, with D possibly TRBD1 on 5 matching bases. The sequences come from CD4+ T cells from peripheral blood mononuclear cells, collected before pregnancy. As DNA, the CDR3 is TGTGCCAGCAGTGACGGCCAGGGAAGAACTGAAGCTTTCTTT. Its translation is CASSDGQGRTEAFF.